This T cell receptor beta chain was sequenced during a study of Graves' ophthalmopathy and Graves' hyperthyroidism. Across the study: Ophthalmopathy absent within 18 months of follow-up marked hyperthyroidism as stable. Findings and caveats of the study: Most expanded clonotypes from thyroid (those above 0.001 frequency) were also found in blood. Sensitivity reached approximately 89% and specificity over 65% for a 13-signature model separating ophthalmopathy from stable hyperthyroidism.

No donor had other autoimmune disease, uncontrolled infection, pregnancy or lactation. The ends were cut back, 5 bases at V and 5 bases at J, with 10 bases in the middle. This CDR3 is 13 amino acids long. Germline V lookup: CDR1 LNHDA, CDR2 SQIVND (reference sequence). RNA transcripts were the template, and TCR beta CDR3 regions were amplified from them. An opening RT-PCR round employed HTBI primers and preceded a second-round multiplex PCR. In TCRdb, the multiplex PCR reads were re-called with MiXCR into one record per CDR3 protein. The sample yields about 590,000 distinct CDR3 sequences, under 45% seen once. This clonotype was picked up many times. Its antigen remains unidentified.

The specimen was peripheral blood or thyroid tissue (not recorded which). V and J are TRBV19 and TRBJ1-5; D unclear. The clonotype originates from an adult man with Graves' hyperthyroidism. CDR3 nucleotides: TGTGCCAGTAGTCGGGGATTGGATCAGCCCCAGCATTTT. Its translation: CASSRGLDQPQHF.